The 22 T cell receptor beta chains given below trace back to one sample, sequenced in a study of T cell changes during pregnancy in multiple sclerosis. TCRdb's copy holds only in-frame clones and misses some; the assay was immunoSEQ multiplex PCR. The repertoire holds 70,000 to 95,000 clones, with 90% to 95% as singletons. The sequences come from peripheral blood, collected in the third trimester of pregnancy. These receptors originate from a female donor with multiple sclerosis, enrolled in a pregnancy study.

V and J are TRBV7-9 and TRBJ2-7; no definite D call. This CDR3 has 14 residues. Germline V gene lookup returns CDR1 SEHNR and CDR2 FQNEAQ (reference sequence). Trimming cost V 3 bases and J 0 bases, with 9 bases left between them. CDR3 region: CASSFLGASYEQYF. CDR3 coding DNA: TGTGCCAGCAGCTTCCTAGGTGCCTCCTACGAGCAGTACTTC.

V and J are TRBV6-6 and TRBJ2-7, with D possibly matching TRBD2 (6 bases). This CDR3 has 14 amino acids. The V gene lost 4 bases and the J gene lost 3 bases, with 13 bases spanning the gap. The germline V gene encodes CDR1 MNHNY and CDR2 SVGAGI (reference sequence). CDR3: CASSWEVAFYEQYF. CDR3 coding DNA: TGTGCCAGCAGTTGGGAGGTCGCCTTCTACGAGCAGTACTTC.

This clone was seen a single time. The chain employs TRBV5-1 and TRBJ2-1; 9 bases match TRBD1. The germline V gene encodes CDR1 SGHRS and CDR2 YFSETQ. V dropped 2 bases and J dropped 8; count of bases not matched to a gene: 5. The CDR3 loop spans 14 amino acids. CDR3 amino acids: CASSLNRGQDEQFF. The CDR3 DNA reads as TGCGCCAGCAGCTTAAACAGGGGGCAGGATGAGCAGTTCTTC.

The CDR3 DNA follows: TGCAGCGTTCTCATCAGGTATATCGGGACCCAGTACTTC. It yields the protein CSVLIRYIGTQYF. The rearrangement joins TRBV29-1 to TRBJ2-5; D is unclear. CDR3 length equals 13 residues. CDR1 is SQVTM, CDR2 ANQGSEA, per germline. Deletions cut 5 bases from V and 7 bases from J, with 17 bases between.

The chain recombines TRBV7-9 with TRBJ1-2, with no clear D. CDR1 is SEHNR, CDR2 FQNEAQ, per germline (reference sequence). Trimming left V 5 bases short and J 7 bases short, with 11 bases between. This CDR3 contains 12 residues. The chain's CDR3 is CASSPNNVGYTF. Written as DNA, the CDR3 is TGTGCCAGCAGCCCCAACAACGTTGGCTACACCTTC.

The chain is built from TRBV9 and TRBJ1-1; D uncertain. Between the trimmed V and J ends, which lost 0 bases and 3 bases, there was a span of 12 bases. The germline V gene has CDR1 SGDLS and CDR2 YYNGEE. The CDR3 has 15 residues. CDR3 DNA sequence: TGTGCCAGCAGCGTAGGTTGGGGAGCGGACACTGAAGCTTTCTTT. The encoded protein is CASSVGWGADTEAFF.

The chain uses TRBV5-1 and TRBJ2-2; D is undetermined. The V end was cut by 0 bases, the J end by 0 bases, with 12 bases between. CDR1 is SGHRS and CDR2 is YFSETQ in the germline V gene. This CDR3 has 17 amino acids. CDR3: CASSLVVSPANTGELFF. The CDR3, as DNA: TGCGCCAGCAGCTTGGTGGTTAGCCCCGCGAACACCGGGGAGCTGTTTTTT. The entire variable domain, with the rest obtained from reference TRBV5-1 and TRBJ2-2, is as follows: KAGVTQTPRYLIKTRGQQVTLSCSPISGHRSVSWYQQTPGQGLQFLFEYFSETQRNKGNFPGRFSGRQFSNSRSEMNVSTLELGDSALYLCASSLVVSPANTGELFFGEGSRLTVL.

The rearrangement joins TRBV29-1 to TRBJ2-7; TRBD2 might be the D (6 bases). Germline V gene data show CDR1 as SQVTM and CDR2 as ANQGSEA. This CDR3 is built from 13 residues. Trimming stripped 0 bases from V and 7 bases from J, with 13 bases between. CDR3 nucleotides: TGCAGCGTTGAAGACCGTGGGAGGTGGGAGCAGTACTTC. Its translation is CSVEDRGRWEQYF.

The chain employs TRBV2 and TRBJ1-5, with unresolved D. Trimming stripped 4 bases from V and 3 bases from J, with 10 bases between. Germline-derived CDR1 and CDR2 are SNHLY and FYNNEI. This CDR3 is built from 14 residues. CDR3 amino acids: CASSGQAINQPQHF. The CDR3 region has the DNA TGTGCCAGCAGTGGGCAGGCCATCAATCAGCCCCAGCATTTT.

The rearrangement joins TRBV25-1 to TRBJ1-2, with 8 bases aligning to TRBD1. After removal of 2 bases from V and 3 bases from J, the junction contained 5 bases not matched to a gene. This CDR3 is built from 15 residues. Germline V CDR1 and CDR2: MGHDK, SYGVNS. The CDR3 coding sequence is TGTGCCAGCAGTGAAGGTCAGGGGGCCTACTATGGCTACACCTTC. Translation gives CASSEGQGAYYGYTF.

This chain connects TRBV4-1 to TRBJ2-1, with 7 bases aligning to TRBD2. V was pared by 4 bases and J by 8 bases, with 5 bases of the junction left unmatched. Germline V CDR1 and CDR2: MGHRA, YSYEKL. The CDR3 consists of 13 residues. The CDR3, as DNA: TGCGCCAGCAGCCCCCCCGGACTAGATGAGCAGTTCTTC. Encoded protein: CASSPPGLDEQFF.

The chain couples TRBV27 to TRBJ2-7; the D is unclear. V was clipped by 2 bases and J by 0 bases, with 8 bases between them. Germline assignment: CDR1 MNHEY and CDR2 SMNVEV (reference sequence). CDR3 length: 14 residues. CDR3 amino acids: CASSLLATSYEQYF. The DNA of the CDR3 is TGTGCCAGCAGTTTACTGGCAACCTCCTACGAGCAGTACTTC.

In the case of this clone: A junction boundary mismatches the germline segment, possibly from a read error. The chain combines TRBV15 with TRBJ1-5, with 7 bases aligning to TRBD1. Per the germline V gene, CDR1 is LNHNV and CDR2 is YYDKDF (reference sequence). CDR3 length: 14 residues. The CDR3 nucleotides are TGTGCCACCAGCGGAGACAGGGACAATCAGCCCCAGCATTTT. This translates into CATSGDRDNQPQHF.

J is TRBJ2-2 and V is TRBV5-1; TRBD1 aligns across 12 bases. The V segment lost 0 bases and the J segment 4 bases; nucleotides outside the gene matches: 4. The CDR3 consists of 17 residues. In germline, CDR1 is SGHRS, CDR2 YFSETQ. CDR3 in DNA: TGCGCCAGCAGCTTGGTCGGGACAGGGGGCGGCACCGGGGAGCTGTTTTTT. It specifies CASSLVGTGGGTGELFF.

A single count supports this clone. The CDR3 bases are TGTGCCAGTAGTACGGACAGGGGCCGCAGCAATCAGCCCCAGCATTTT. It yields the protein CASSTDRGRSNQPQHF. The rearrangement links TRBV19 to TRBJ1-5; 9 positions match TRBD1. Germline CDR1 is LNHDA and CDR2 is SQIVND (reference sequence). V shed 4 bases, J shed 1 base, and the junction held 5 bases outside the gene matches. The length of the CDR3 is 16 residues.

J is TRBJ2-6 and V is TRBV7-8; 9 nucleotides agree with TRBD1. The V and J ends lost 1 base and 5 bases, in that order; junction bases with no gene match: 3. Germline CDR1 reads SGHVS; CDR2 reads FQNEAQ. The CDR3 has 16 residues. CDR3 region: CASSLGGQGWANVLTF. The DNA of the CDR3 is TGTGCCAGCAGCTTAGGGGGACAGGGTTGGGCCAACGTCCTGACTTTC. Complete variable domain (other parts from reference TRBV7-8 and TRBJ2-6): GAGVSQSPRYKVAKRGQDVALRCDPISGHVSLFWYQQALGQGPEFLTYFQNEAQLDKSGLPSDRFFAERPEGSVSTLKIQRTQQEDSAVYLCASSLGGQGWANVLTFGAGSRLTVL.

This chain links TRBV7-9 with TRBJ2-1, with TRBD2 matching over 12 bases. Germline V gene lookup returns CDR1 SEHNR and CDR2 FQNEAQ (reference sequence). This CDR3 contains 18 residues. Trimming removed 5 bases from V and 3 bases from J; junction bases left unmatched: 11. CDR3 in DNA: TGTGCCAGCAGCACGCAAGGACTAGCGGGAAGATTCTACAATGAGCAGTTCTTC. Encoded protein: CASSTQGLAGRFYNEQFF.

The sample holds a few counts of this clone. The chain joins TRBV27 to TRBJ1-1; possible D gene TRBD1, 5 bases. The V gene's germline CDR1 is MNHEY and CDR2 SMNVEV (reference sequence). This CDR3 is built from 12 residues. V lost 11 bases to trimming and J lost 4 bases, with 14 bases between them. The CDR3 region has the DNA TGTGCCGCGGGGCCGGTGGGCACTGAAGCTTTCTTT. Translating it yields CAAGPVGTEAFF.

V usage is TRBV7-6 and J usage is TRBJ2-6; 8 positions match TRBD1. Per the germline V gene, CDR1 is SGHVS and CDR2 is FNYEAQ. Trimming took 1 base from V and 8 from J; bases not matched to a gene: 4. This CDR3 spans 15 amino acids. The DNA for the CDR3 is TGTGCCAGCAGCTTAGTACAGGGGGTTTCCAACGTCCTGACTTTC. This sequence encodes CASSLVQGVSNVLTF.

The genes are TRBV11-2 and TRBJ2-7; 7 positions match TRBD1. The CDR3 totals 12 residues. Per germline, CDR1 SGHAT and CDR2 FQNNGV. V was clipped by 3 bases and J by 5 bases; unmatched bases: 1. In DNA form, the CDR3 reads TGTGCCAGCAGCTTTGACAGGGACGAGCAGTACTTC. Its protein is CASSFDRDEQYF.

The chain uses TRBV25-1 and TRBJ1-1, with 7 bases lining up with TRBD1. Losses at the gene ends were 2 bases for V and 4 bases for J; bases not matched to a gene: 4. The length of the CDR3 is 14 residues. CDR1 and CDR2 (germline): MGHDK, SYGVNS. CDR3 amino acids: CASSEPTGATEAFF. CDR3 DNA: TGTGCCAGCAGTGAACCAACAGGGGCCACTGAAGCTTTCTTT. Looking up the rest from reference TRBV25-1 and TRBJ1-1 gives the full variable domain: EADIYQTPRYLVIGTGKKITLECSQTMGHDKMYWYQQDPGMELHLIHYSYGVNSTEKGDLSSESTVSRIRTEHFPLTLESARPSHTSQYLCASSEPTGATEAFFGQGTRLTVV.

V usage is TRBV14 and J usage is TRBJ2-3; a weak D match, TRBD1 (6 bases). V was shortened by 4 bases and J by 4 bases, with 15 bases between the two germline ends. CDR1 SGHDN and CDR2 FVKESK come from the germline V gene. The CDR3 covers 15 residues. CDR3 coding DNA: TGTGCCAGCAGCCGGGCGGCAGGGGTCGCAGATACGCAGTATTTT. Translating it yields CASSRAAGVADTQYF.